This T cell receptor (beta chain) was retrieved from a study of identical twins. TCRdb processed the 5' RACE reads anew with MiXCR; each CDR3 protein has one entry. The table lists some 730,000 distinct CDR3 sequences, about 20% of them singletons. The CDR3 length is 17 residues. Germline V gives CDR1 SGDLS, CDR2 YYNGEE. J gave up 0 bases and V 5 bases, and 10 bases lay outside the gene matches. These data were likewise used in another study, on T cells expressing NK-cell markers. That source reports: Most of the eight sequenced donors tested HCMV-seropositive; one tested seronegative. Sorting was restricted to alpha-beta TCR T cells by an anti-gamma-delta TCR antibody in several experiments. Dominant NKG2C+ clonotypes made up roughly 1.0-7.5% of CD8+ T cells in a handful of donors. The CD3+CD56-NKG2C+ fraction of several donors was also led by these clonotypes.

The clonotype originates from a woman aged 18-29 years in good health. The rearrangement uses TRBV9 and TRBJ2-2; TRBD1 aligns across 7 bases. The sequenced material came from PBMCs. CDR3 sequence: CASSLQGGQTNTGELFF. The CDR3, as DNA: TGTGCCAGCAGTCTTCAAGGGGGACAGACGAACACCGGGGAGCTGTTTTTT. Based on the CDR3 plus reference TRBV9 and TRBJ2-2, the full variable domain is DSGVTQTPKHLITATGQRVTLRCSPRSGDLSVYWYQQSLDQGLQFLIQYYNGEERAKGNILERFSAQQFPDLHSELNLSSLELGDSALYFCASSLQGGQTNTGELFFGEGSRLTVL.